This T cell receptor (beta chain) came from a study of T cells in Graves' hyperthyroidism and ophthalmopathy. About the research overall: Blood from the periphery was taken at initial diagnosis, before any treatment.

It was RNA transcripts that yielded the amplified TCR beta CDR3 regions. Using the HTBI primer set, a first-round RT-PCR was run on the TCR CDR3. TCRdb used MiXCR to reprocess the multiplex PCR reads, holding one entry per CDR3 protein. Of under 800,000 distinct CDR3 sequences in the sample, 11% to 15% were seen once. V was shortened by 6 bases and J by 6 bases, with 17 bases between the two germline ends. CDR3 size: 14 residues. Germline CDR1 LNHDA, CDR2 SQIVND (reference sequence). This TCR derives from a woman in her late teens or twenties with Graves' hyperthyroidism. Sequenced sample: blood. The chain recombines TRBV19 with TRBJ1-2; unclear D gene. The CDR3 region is CASSSGTEPHGYTF. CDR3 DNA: TGTGCCAGTAGCTCCGGCACAGAGCCACATGGCTACACCTTC.